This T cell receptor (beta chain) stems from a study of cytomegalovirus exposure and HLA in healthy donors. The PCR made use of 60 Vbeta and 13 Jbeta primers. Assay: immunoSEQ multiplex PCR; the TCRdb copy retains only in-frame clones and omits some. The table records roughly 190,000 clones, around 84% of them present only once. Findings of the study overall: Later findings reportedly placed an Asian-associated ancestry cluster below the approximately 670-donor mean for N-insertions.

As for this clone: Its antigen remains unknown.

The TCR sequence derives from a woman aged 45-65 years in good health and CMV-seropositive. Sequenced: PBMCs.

CDR3 sequence reads: CASSPRGSLTDTQYF. The CDR3 DNA reads TGTGCCAGCAGCCCCCGCGGTAGCCTCACAGATACGCAGTATTTT. The rearrangement uses TRBV11-2 and TRBJ2-3; D gene ambiguous. V was trimmed by 5 bases and J by 2 bases, leaving 14 bases between them. This CDR3 contains 15 residues. Germline V gene lookup returns CDR1 SGHAT and CDR2 FQNNGV.